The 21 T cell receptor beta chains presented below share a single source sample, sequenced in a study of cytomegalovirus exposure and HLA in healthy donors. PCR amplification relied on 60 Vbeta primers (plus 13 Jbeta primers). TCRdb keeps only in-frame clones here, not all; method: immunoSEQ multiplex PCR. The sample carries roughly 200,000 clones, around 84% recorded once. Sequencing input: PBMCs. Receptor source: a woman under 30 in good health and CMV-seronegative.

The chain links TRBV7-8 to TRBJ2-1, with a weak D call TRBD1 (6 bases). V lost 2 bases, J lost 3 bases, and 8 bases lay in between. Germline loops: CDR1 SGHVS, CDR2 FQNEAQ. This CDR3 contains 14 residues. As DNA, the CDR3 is TGTGCCAGCAGCTTACTACAGGGCTACAATGAGCAGTTCTTC. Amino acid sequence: CASSLLQGYNEQFF.

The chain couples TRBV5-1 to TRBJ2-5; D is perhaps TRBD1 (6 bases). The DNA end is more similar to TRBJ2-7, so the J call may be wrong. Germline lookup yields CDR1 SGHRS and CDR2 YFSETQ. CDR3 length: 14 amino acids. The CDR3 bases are TGCGCCAGCAGCTTGGAACAGGGCGGCTACGAGCAGTACTTC. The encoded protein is CASSLEQGGYEQYF.

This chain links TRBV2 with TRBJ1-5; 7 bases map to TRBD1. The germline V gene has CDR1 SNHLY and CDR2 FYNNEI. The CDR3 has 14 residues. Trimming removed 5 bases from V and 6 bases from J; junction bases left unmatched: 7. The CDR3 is CASSFQGGSQPQHF. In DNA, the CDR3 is TGTGCCAGCAGTTTCCAAGGGGGCAGTCAGCCCCAGCATTTT.

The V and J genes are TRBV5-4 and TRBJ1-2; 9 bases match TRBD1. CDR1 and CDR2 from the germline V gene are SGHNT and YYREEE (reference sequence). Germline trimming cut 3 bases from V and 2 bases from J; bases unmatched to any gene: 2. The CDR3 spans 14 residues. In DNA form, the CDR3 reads TGTGCCAGCAGCTCCGGACAGGGGAACTATGGCTACACCTTC. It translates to CASSSGQGNYGYTF.

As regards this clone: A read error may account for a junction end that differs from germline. CDR3 coding DNA: TGTTCCAGCAGCCCCAGATACGAGCAGTACTTC. This gives the protein CSSSPRYEQYF. The J gene is TRBJ2-7, the V gene TRBV7-9; D not certain. Germline loops: CDR1 SEHNR, CDR2 FQNEAQ (reference sequence). CDR3 length: 11 amino acids.

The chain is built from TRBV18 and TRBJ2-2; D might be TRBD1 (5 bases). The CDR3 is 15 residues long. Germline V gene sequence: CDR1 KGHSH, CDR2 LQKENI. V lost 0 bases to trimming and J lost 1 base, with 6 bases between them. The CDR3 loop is CASSPPGQNTGELFF. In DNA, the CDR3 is TGTGCCAGCTCACCACCGGGGCAGAACACCGGGGAGCTGTTTTTT.

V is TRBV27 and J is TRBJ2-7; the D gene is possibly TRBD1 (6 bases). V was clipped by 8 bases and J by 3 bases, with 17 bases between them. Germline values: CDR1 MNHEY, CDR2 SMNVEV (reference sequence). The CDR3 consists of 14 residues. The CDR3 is CASGRDMLIYEQYF. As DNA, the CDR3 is TGTGCCAGCGGCCGGGACATGCTAATCTACGAGCAGTACTTC.

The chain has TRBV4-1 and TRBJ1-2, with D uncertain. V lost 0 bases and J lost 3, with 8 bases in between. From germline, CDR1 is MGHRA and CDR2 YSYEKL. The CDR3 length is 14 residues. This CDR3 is CASSQDVRDYGYTF. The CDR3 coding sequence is TGCGCCAGCAGCCAAGACGTAAGAGACTATGGCTACACCTTC.

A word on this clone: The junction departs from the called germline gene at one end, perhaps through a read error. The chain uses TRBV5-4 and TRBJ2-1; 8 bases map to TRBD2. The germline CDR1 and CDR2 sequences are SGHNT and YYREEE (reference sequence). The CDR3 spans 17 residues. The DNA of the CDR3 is TGCGCCAGCAGCCCCGGACCGGCCACTAGCGGATACAATGAGCAGTTCTTC. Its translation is CASSPGPATSGYNEQFF.

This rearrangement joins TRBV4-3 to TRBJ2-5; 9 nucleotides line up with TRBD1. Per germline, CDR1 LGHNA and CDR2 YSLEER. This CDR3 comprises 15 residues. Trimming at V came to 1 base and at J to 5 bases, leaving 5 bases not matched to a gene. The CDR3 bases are TGCGCCAGCAGCCAAGCGGACAGGGGTGGGGAGACCCAGTACTTC. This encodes CASSQADRGGETQYF.

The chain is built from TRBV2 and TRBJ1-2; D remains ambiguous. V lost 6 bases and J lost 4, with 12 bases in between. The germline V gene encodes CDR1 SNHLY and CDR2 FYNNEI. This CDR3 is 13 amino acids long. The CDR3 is CASRPDGSYGYTF. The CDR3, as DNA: TGTGCCAGCAGACCCGACGGGAGCTATGGCTACACCTTC.

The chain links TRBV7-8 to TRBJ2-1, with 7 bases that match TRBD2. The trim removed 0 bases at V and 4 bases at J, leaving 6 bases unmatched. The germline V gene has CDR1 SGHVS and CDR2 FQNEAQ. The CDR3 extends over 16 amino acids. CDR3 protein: CASSLADSGVYNEQFF. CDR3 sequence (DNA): TGTGCCAGCAGCTTAGCAGACAGCGGGGTTTACAATGAGCAGTTCTTC.

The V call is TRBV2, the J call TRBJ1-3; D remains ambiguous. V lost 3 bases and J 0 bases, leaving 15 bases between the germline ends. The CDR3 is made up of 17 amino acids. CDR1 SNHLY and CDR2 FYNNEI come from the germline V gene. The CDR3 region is CASSDAYGESSGNTIYF. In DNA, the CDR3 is TGTGCCAGCAGTGACGCATATGGAGAGAGCTCTGGAAACACCATATATTTT.

The CDR3, as DNA: TGTGCCAGCAGGACAGGGACTTTAATTGAAGAGACCCAGTACTTC. Amino acid sequence: CASRTGTLIEETQYF. This chain uses TRBV6-5 with TRBJ2-5, with D possibly TRBD1 on 7 matching bases. Germline CDR1 reads MNHEY; CDR2 reads SVGAGI. This CDR3 has 15 amino acids. Trimming shortened V by 6 bases and J by 3 bases, and 17 bases separated the two germline ends.

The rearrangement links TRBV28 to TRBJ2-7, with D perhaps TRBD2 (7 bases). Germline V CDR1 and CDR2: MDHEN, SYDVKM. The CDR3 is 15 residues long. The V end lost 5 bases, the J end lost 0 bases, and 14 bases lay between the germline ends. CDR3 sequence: CASSPGGPSSYEQYF. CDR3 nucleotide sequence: TGTGCCAGCAGTCCCGGGGGGCCGAGCTCCTACGAGCAGTACTTC.

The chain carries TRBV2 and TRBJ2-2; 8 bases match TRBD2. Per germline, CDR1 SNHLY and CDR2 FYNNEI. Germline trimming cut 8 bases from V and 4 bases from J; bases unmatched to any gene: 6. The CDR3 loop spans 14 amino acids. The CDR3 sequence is CASLIAGPTGELFF. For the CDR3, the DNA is TGTGCCAGCCTCATAGCGGGGCCCACCGGGGAGCTGTTTTTT.

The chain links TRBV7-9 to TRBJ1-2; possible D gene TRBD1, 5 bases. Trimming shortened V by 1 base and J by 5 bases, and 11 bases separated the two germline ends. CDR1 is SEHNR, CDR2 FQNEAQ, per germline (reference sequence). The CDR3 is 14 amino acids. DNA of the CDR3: TGTGCCAGCAGCTTAGGTGGGGGGGAATATGGCTACACCTTC. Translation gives CASSLGGGEYGYTF.

The CDR3 region is CASGLVLRDRGSPSNQPQHF. CDR3 sequence (DNA): TGTGCTAGTGGTTTGGTACTCCGGGACAGGGGGAGTCCTAGCAATCAGCCCCAGCATTTT. V gene TRBV12-5 combines with J gene TRBJ1-5, with 11 bases aligning to TRBD1. This CDR3 has 20 amino acids. From germline, CDR1 is LGHNT and CDR2 FRNRAP. V shed 0 bases and J 0 bases; nucleotides not matched to a gene: 10. The variable domain in full, completed from reference TRBV12-5 and TRBJ1-5, reads DARVTQTPRHKVTEMGQEVTMRCQPILGHNTVFWYRQTMMQGLELLAYFRNRAPLDDSGMPKDRFSAEMPDATLATLKIQPSEPRDSAVYFCASGLVLRDRGSPSNQPQHFGDGTRLSIL.

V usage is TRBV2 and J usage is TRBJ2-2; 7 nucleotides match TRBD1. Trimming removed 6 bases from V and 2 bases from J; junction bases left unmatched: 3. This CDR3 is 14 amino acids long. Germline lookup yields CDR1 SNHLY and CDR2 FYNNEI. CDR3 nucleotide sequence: TGTGCCAGCAGCTGGGACAGCAACACCGGGGAGCTGTTTTTT. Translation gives CASSWDSNTGELFF.

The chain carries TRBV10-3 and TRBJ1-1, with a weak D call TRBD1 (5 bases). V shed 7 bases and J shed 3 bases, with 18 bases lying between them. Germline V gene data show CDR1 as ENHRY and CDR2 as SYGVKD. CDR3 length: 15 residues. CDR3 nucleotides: TGTGCCATCACCGAGGGACTGACCTTGGACACTGAAGCTTTCTTT. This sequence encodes CAITEGLTLDTEAFF.

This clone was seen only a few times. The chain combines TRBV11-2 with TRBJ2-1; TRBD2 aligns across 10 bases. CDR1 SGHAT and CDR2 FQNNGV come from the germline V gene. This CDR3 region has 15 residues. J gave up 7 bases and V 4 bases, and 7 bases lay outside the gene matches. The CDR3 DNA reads TGTGCCAGCAGCTCCGCAGCGGGAGGGGGGAATGAGCAGTTCTTC. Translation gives CASSSAAGGGNEQFF.